The 18 T cell receptor beta chains presented below share a single source sample, sequenced in a study of blood T cell repertoires in COVID-19. Generated by immunoSEQ multiplex PCR, the TCRdb table keeps only in-frame clones and is missing some. This sample yields some 110,000 clones, of which 87% are seen a single time; about 7.7% belongs to the top ten. Sequences were obtained from peripheral blood. Every receptor here comes from a human donor in a cohort sampled during active COVID-19.

The J gene is TRBJ2-1, the V gene TRBV9; TRBD1 agrees at 7 bases. This CDR3 spans 15 amino acids. Germline V gene lookup returns CDR1 SGDLS and CDR2 YYNGEE. J gave up 4 bases and V 4 bases, and 8 bases lay outside the gene matches. The CDR3 spells CASSPPPGQYNEQFF. CDR3 nucleotides: TGTGCCAGCAGCCCGCCTCCGGGACAGTACAATGAGCAGTTCTTC.

This chain joins TRBV18 and TRBJ1-1; D remains unclear. Germline CDR1 KGHSH, CDR2 LQKENI. The germline V and J ends were trimmed by 0 bases and 5 bases, with 10 bases remaining between them. The CDR3 sequence is 14 residues long. The CDR3 loop is CASSPPAISTEAFF. The CDR3 DNA is TGTGCCAGCTCACCACCGGCCATTTCGACTGAAGCTTTCTTT.

This clone was detected once. The genes are TRBV6-6 and TRBJ1-5, with D possibly TRBD1 on 6 matching bases. CDR1 MNHNY and CDR2 SVGAGI come from the germline V gene (reference sequence). Trimming shortened V by 4 bases and J by 4 bases, and 14 bases separated the two germline ends. The CDR3 totals 15 residues. Here the CDR3 reads CASSSGSGQNQPQHF. In DNA, the CDR3 is TGTGCCAGCAGTTCCGGCAGCGGACAGAATCAGCCCCAGCATTTT.

Only a few counts were recorded for this clone. The CDR3 loop is CATSGPHGGTGYEQYF. The CDR3 DNA reads as TGTGCCACCAGTGGCCCCCACGGGGGGACAGGGTACGAGCAGTACTTC. V gene TRBV24-1 combines with J gene TRBJ2-7; 9 nucleotides agree with TRBD1. V lost 5 bases, J lost 4 bases, and 11 bases stayed unmatched. From germline, CDR1 is KGHDR and CDR2 SFDVKD. The CDR3 length is 16 residues.

The rearrangement joins TRBV19 to TRBJ1-2; D is undetermined. The germline V gene encodes CDR1 LNHDA and CDR2 SQIVND (reference sequence). The CDR3 length is 13 residues. V lost 5 bases to trimming and J lost 4 bases, with 11 bases between them. The CDR3 protein is CASSGSVSYGYTF. Here the CDR3 DNA reads TGTGCCAGTAGTGGGAGTGTATCCTATGGCTACACCTTC.

The V gene is TRBV10-1, the J gene TRBJ2-7, with 10 bases identical to TRBD1. The V segment lost 6 bases and the J segment 0 bases; nucleotides outside the gene matches: 5. Germline CDR1 is WNHNN and CDR2 is SYGVQD (reference sequence). This CDR3 is 15 amino acids long. The CDR3 spells CASSLRTGGSYEQYF. CDR3 DNA sequence: TGCGCCAGCAGCCTCCGGACAGGGGGCTCCTACGAGCAGTACTTC.

This sequence joins TRBV6-1 and TRBJ2-7; TRBD1 matches 8 bases. V was clipped by 3 bases and J by 5 bases; unmatched bases: 6. CDR1 and CDR2 from the germline V gene are MNHNS and SASEGT. The CDR3 runs 14 residues. The CDR3 DNA is TGTGCCAGCAGTGAGAGACAGGGGTACGACGAGCAGTACTTC. Its translation is CASSERQGYDEQYF.

This chain links TRBV25-1 with TRBJ1-6; no firm D call. Looked up from germline, CDR1 is MGHDK and CDR2 is SYGVNS. V lost 4 bases and J 6 bases, leaving 4 bases between the germline ends. The CDR3 length is 12 residues. CDR3 DNA: TGTGCCAGCAGTGGTAGTAATTCACCCCTCCACTTT. Encoded protein: CASSGSNSPLHF.

V is TRBV6-6 and J is TRBJ2-1; 9 bases match TRBD2. The CDR3 length is 15 residues. Germline CDR1 is MNHNY and CDR2 is SVGAGI (reference sequence). The trim removed 9 bases at V and 4 bases at J, leaving 10 bases unmatched. CDR3 sequence: CASTSGLAGYNEQFF. In DNA form, the CDR3 reads TGTGCCAGTACCTCCGGGCTAGCGGGATACAATGAGCAGTTCTTC.

The genes are TRBV15 and TRBJ1-2; 7 nucleotides agree with TRBD1. The CDR3 totals 14 residues. J lost 7 bases, V lost 1 base, and 6 bases had no gene match. Germline V gene data show CDR1 as LNHNV and CDR2 as YYDKDF (reference sequence). The CDR3 DNA reads as TGTGCCACCAGCAGAGGACAGACAGGGTCTGGCTACACCTTC. Translating gives CATSRGQTGSGYTF. Variable domain in full (rest from reference TRBV15 and TRBJ1-2): DAMVIQNPRYQVTQFGKPVTLSCSQTLNHNVMYWYQQKSSQAPKLLFHYYDKDFNNEADTPDNFQSRRPNTSFCFLDIRSPGLGDTAMYLCATSRGQTGSGYTFGSGTRLTVV.

The rearrangement links TRBV28 to TRBJ1-4; 9 bases fit TRBD1. The CDR3 runs 16 residues. V was clipped by 2 bases and J by 8 bases; unmatched bases: 9. Germline CDR1 MDHEN, CDR2 SYDVKM. The CDR3 DNA reads TGTGCCAGCAGTTTAAATTTGGGGACAGGGCGCGAAAAACTGTTTTTT. It translates to CASSLNLGTGREKLFF.

This rearrangement joins TRBV4-1 to TRBJ1-4, with a tentative D call TRBD1 (6 bases). Germline CDR1 is MGHRA and CDR2 is YSYEKL. Trimming took 3 bases from V and 0 from J, leaving 11 bases between them. The CDR3 runs to 16 residues. CDR3 in DNA: TGCGCCAGCAGCCATCAAAACAGGGCAACTAATGAAAAACTGTTTTTT. Its protein product is CASSHQNRATNEKLFF.

CDR3 sequence reads: CASSPFTRGDKQETQYF. The CDR3 coding sequence is TGTGCCAGTAGTCCGTTCACCAGGGGAGACAAGCAAGAGACCCAGTACTTC. The V call is TRBV19, the J call TRBJ2-5; D may be TRBD1 (6 bases). The CDR3 has 17 amino acids. Per germline, CDR1 LNHDA and CDR2 SQIVND (reference sequence). The V end lost 5 bases, the J end lost 2 bases, and 21 bases lay between the germline ends. The full variable domain, its missing parts supplied by reference TRBV19 and TRBJ2-5, is DGGITQSPKYLFRKEGQNVTLSCEQNLNHDAMYWYRQDPGQGLRLIYYSQIVNDFQKGDIAEGYSVSREKKESFPLTVTSAQKNPTAFYLCASSPFTRGDKQETQYFGPGTRLLVL.

J is TRBJ1-1 and V is TRBV25-1; D possibly corresponds to TRBD1 (6 bases). The CDR3 extends over 14 amino acids. The germline CDR1 and CDR2 sequences are MGHDK and SYGVNS. Trimming stripped 4 bases from V and 3 bases from J, with 12 bases between. This CDR3 reads CASSGTGLDTEAFF. The CDR3, as DNA: TGTGCCAGCAGTGGTACAGGGTTGGACACTGAAGCTTTCTTT.

J is TRBJ1-3 and V is TRBV19; 7 nucleotides line up with TRBD1. Per the germline V gene, CDR1 is LNHDA and CDR2 is SQIVND (reference sequence). This CDR3 comprises 15 residues. The ends lost 4 bases at V and 0 bases at J; junction bases unmatched: 3. The CDR3 DNA reads as TGTGCCAGTAGTACTGGGACAGCCTCTGGAAACACCATATATTTT. Amino acid sequence: CASSTGTASGNTIYF.

J is TRBJ2-2 and V is TRBV19, with 7 nucleotides matching TRBD2. Germline CDR1 and CDR2: LNHDA and SQIVND (reference sequence). V shed 3 bases and J 4 bases; nucleotides not matched to a gene: 11. The CDR3 has 17 amino acids. CDR3 sequence reads: CASSIAGEGMSTGELFF. As DNA, the CDR3 is TGTGCCAGTAGTATTGCGGGGGAGGGGATGAGCACCGGGGAGCTGTTTTTT.

V and J are TRBV28 and TRBJ2-1; 7 bases are a match to TRBD2. The CDR3 sequence is 16 residues long. Unmatched junction bases numbered 7, after V lost 5 bases and J lost 0 bases. Looked up from germline, CDR1 is MDHEN and CDR2 is SYDVKM. The CDR3 nucleotides are TGTGCCAGCAGTCACTTAGCGGGCAGCTCCTACAATGAGCAGTTCTTC. Translation: CASSHLAGSSYNEQFF.

The rearrangement links TRBV7-8 to TRBJ2-7; D is perhaps TRBD1 (6 bases). Germline V CDR1 and CDR2: SGHVS, FQNEAQ. Trimming removed 6 bases from V and 2 bases from J, with 17 bases in between. This CDR3 region has 15 residues. The CDR3 DNA reads as TGTGCCAGCAGAGGGGGTTCGGGACAACCCTACGAGCAGTACTTC. Amino acid sequence: CASRGGSGQPYEQYF.